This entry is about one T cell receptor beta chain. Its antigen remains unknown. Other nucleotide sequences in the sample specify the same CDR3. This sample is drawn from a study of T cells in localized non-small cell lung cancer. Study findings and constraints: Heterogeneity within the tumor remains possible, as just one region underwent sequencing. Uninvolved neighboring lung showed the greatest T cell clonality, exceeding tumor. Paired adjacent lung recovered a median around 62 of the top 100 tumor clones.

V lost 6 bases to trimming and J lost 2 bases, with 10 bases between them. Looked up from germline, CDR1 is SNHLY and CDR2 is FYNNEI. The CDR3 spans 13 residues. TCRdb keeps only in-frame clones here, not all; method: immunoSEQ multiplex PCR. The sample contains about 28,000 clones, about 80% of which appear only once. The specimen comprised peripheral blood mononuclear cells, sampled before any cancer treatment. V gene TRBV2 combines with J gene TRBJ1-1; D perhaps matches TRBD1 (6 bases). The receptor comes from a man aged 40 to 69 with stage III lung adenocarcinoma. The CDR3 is CASRLQGNTEAFF. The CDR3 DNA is TGTGCCAGCAGGTTACAGGGTAACACTGAAGCTTTCTTT.